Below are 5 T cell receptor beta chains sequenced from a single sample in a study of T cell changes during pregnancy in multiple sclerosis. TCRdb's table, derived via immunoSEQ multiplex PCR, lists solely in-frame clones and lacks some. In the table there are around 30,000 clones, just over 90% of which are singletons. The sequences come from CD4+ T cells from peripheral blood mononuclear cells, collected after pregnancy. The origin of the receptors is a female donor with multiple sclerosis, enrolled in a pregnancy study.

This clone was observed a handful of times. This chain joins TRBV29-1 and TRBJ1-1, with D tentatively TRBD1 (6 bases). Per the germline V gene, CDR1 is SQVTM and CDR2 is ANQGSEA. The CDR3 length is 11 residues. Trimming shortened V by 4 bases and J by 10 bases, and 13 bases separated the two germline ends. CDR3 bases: TGCAGCGTTGGTGGGGGACAAAGAGCTTTCTTT. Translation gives CSVGGGQRAFF.

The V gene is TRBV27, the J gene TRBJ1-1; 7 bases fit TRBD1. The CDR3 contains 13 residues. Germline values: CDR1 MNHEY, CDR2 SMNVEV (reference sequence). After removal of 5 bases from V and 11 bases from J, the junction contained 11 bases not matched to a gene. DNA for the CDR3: TGTGCCAGCAGTCAGGAAGGACAGGCTGCCGCTTTCTTT. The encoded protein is CASSQEGQAAAFF.

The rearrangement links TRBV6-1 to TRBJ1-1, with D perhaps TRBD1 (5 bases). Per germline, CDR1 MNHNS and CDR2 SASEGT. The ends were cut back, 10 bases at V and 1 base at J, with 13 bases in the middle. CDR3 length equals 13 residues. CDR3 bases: TGTGCCACCAATCGGCAGGGGAACACTGAAGCTTTCTTT. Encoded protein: CATNRQGNTEAFF.

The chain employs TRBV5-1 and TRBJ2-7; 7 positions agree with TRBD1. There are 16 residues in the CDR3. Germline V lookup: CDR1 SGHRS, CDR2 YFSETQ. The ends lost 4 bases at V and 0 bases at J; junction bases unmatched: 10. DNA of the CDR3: TGCGCCAGCAGCCGGATGACGACAGGGAACTCCTACGAGCAGTACTTC. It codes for CASSRMTTGNSYEQYF.

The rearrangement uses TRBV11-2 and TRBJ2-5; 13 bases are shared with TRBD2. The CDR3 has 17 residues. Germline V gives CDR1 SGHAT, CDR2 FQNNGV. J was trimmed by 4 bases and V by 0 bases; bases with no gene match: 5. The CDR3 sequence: CASSLDGLAGVRETQYF. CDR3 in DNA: TGTGCCAGCAGCTTAGATGGACTAGCGGGAGTTCGAGAGACCCAGTACTTC.